These 14 T cell receptor beta chains originate from one sample sequenced in a study of T cells after posttransplantation cyclophosphamide. Produced via immunoSEQ multiplex PCR; TCRdb's table is partial and in-frame only. The table records under 9,000 clones without singletons, the ten largest covering around 50%. A marrow graft followed busulfan-fludarabine conditioning, with cyclophosphamide on days +3 and +4. Sequenced here: PBMCs, sampled after allogeneic stem cell transplant with posttransplant cyclophosphamide. The source of these receptors is a male patient aged 45-60 years who received an allogeneic stem cell transplant from an unrelated donor, was CMV-positive, and had acute GVHD only. The graft donor may have contributed some T cells.

This clone was counted many times. The V and J genes are TRBV5-1 and TRBJ2-7; D might be TRBD1 (5 bases). CDR3 length equals 13 residues. Germline CDR1 is SGHRS and CDR2 is YFSETQ. V shed 5 bases and J shed 1 base, with 10 bases lying between them. The CDR3 nucleotides read TGCGCCAGCAGTCCCCAGGGTTCCTACGAGCAGTACTTC. It translates to CASSPQGSYEQYF.

The chain uses TRBV7-9 and TRBJ2-5; perhaps TRBD1 as D (5 bases). The CDR3 covers 15 residues. The V end was cut by 0 bases, the J end by 5 bases, with 13 bases between. The germline V gene encodes CDR1 SEHNR and CDR2 FQNEAQ (reference sequence). This CDR3 reads CASSLARAGKETQYF. The CDR3 DNA reads as TGTGCCAGCAGCTTAGCTAGGGCAGGGAAGGAGACCCAGTACTTC.

This clone showed up many times. The chain employs TRBV11-3 and TRBJ2-1, with D possibly matching TRBD2 (5 bases). V lost 5 bases and J lost 5, with 10 bases in between. Germline CDR1 is SGHNT and CDR2 is YENEEA. This CDR3 region has 13 residues. The DNA for the CDR3 is TGTGCCAGCAGCCCCGGACTGCACAATGAGCAGTTCTTC. Translation: CASSPGLHNEQFF.

This clone was picked up many times. The genes are TRBV7-3 and TRBJ2-7, with D perhaps TRBD1 (6 bases). Trimming removed 1 base at V and 3 bases at J, with 16 bases between. Germline CDR1 is SGHTA and CDR2 is FQGTGA. The CDR3 spans 16 residues. CDR3 residues: CASSLMLTGNHYEQYF. Written as DNA, the CDR3 is TGTGCCAGCAGCTTAATGTTAACAGGGAATCACTACGAGCAGTACTTC.

This clone was seen repeatedly, ten times or more. The chain carries TRBV5-6 and TRBJ1-1, with a weak D call TRBD1 (6 bases). V was pared by 4 bases and J by 8 bases, with 9 bases between. The CDR3 consists of 11 residues. Looked up from germline, CDR1 is SGHDT and CDR2 is YYEEEE. The CDR3 region has the DNA TGTGCCAGCAGCCAGGGGACGGAAGCTTTCTTT. Translated, it gives CASSQGTEAFF.

This chain links TRBV9 with TRBJ1-6; D is ambiguous. Germline V gene sequence: CDR1 SGDLS, CDR2 YYNGEE. V lost 3 bases and J 7 bases, leaving 14 bases between the germline ends. The CDR3 is 15 amino acids. The CDR3, as DNA: TGTGCCAGCAGCGCCGCCAGACGGGAGAATTCACCCCTCCACTTT. Translating it yields CASSAARRENSPLHF.

This clone occurred a few times. The chain links TRBV7-2 to TRBJ2-5; TRBD2 agrees at 9 bases. Per the germline V gene, CDR1 is SGHTA and CDR2 is FQGNSA. Losses at the gene ends were 7 bases for V and 5 bases for J; bases not matched to a gene: 14. CDR3 length equals 16 residues. CDR3 loop: CASTSGAGGSGETQYF. The CDR3 bases are TGTGCCAGCACCTCGGGGGCGGGGGGGAGTGGGGAGACCCAGTACTTC. The full variable domain, rest sourced from reference TRBV7-2 and TRBJ2-5, is GAGVSQSPSNKVTEKGKDVELRCDPISGHTALYWYRQSLGQGLEFLIYFQGNSAPDKSGLPSDRFSAERTGGSVSTLTIQRTQQEDSAVYLCASTSGAGGSGETQYFGPGTRLLVL.

This clone has only a few counts. This sequence joins TRBV15 and TRBJ2-7; tentatively, D is TRBD1 (5 bases). CDR3 size: 14 residues. V was clipped by 1 base and J by 4 bases, with 11 bases between them. Germline V lookup: CDR1 LNHNV, CDR2 YYDKDF (reference sequence). The DNA of the CDR3 is TGTGCCACCAGCAGAGCTGGACAAAATTACGAGCAGTACTTC. This encodes CATSRAGQNYEQYF.

Ten or more counts support this clone. The gene calls are TRBV19 and TRBJ2-2, with a possible D match to TRBD2 (5 bases). Germline CDR1 LNHDA, CDR2 SQIVND (reference sequence). CDR3 length equals 14 residues. Trimming stripped 8 bases from V and 0 bases from J, with 10 bases between. The CDR3 sequence: CASQDLSNTGELFF. For the CDR3, the DNA is TGTGCCAGTCAGGACTTATCGAACACCGGGGAGCTGTTTTTT.

This clone was observed at least ten times. V usage is TRBV7-9 and J usage is TRBJ2-1; D remains ambiguous. Per the germline V gene, CDR1 is SEHNR and CDR2 is FQNEAQ (reference sequence). V was trimmed by 1 base and J by 9 bases, leaving 4 bases between them. The CDR3 consists of 11 residues. The CDR3 DNA follows: TGTGCCAGCAGCTTAGGCGGTGAGCAGTTCTTC. Translating gives CASSLGGEQFF.

This clone was found many times. V gene TRBV10-3 combines with J gene TRBJ2-7; 8 nucleotides agree with TRBD1. This CDR3 region has 14 residues. Germline V gene data show CDR1 as ENHRY and CDR2 as SYGVKD. V lost 4 bases, J lost 3 bases, and 5 bases stayed unmatched. The CDR3 loop reads CAISVNRGDYEQYF. In nucleotides, the CDR3 is TGTGCCATCAGTGTCAACAGGGGGGACTACGAGCAGTACTTC.

This clone was detected ten times or more. This chain uses TRBV2 with TRBJ1-1, with D perhaps matching TRBD1 (6 bases). CDR3 length: 15 amino acids. The V gene lost 5 bases and the J gene lost 0 bases, with 13 bases spanning the gap. Per germline, CDR1 SNHLY and CDR2 FYNNEI. The chain's CDR3 is CASSKRQAMNTEAFF. The CDR3 bases are TGTGCCAGCAGTAAAAGACAGGCGATGAACACTGAAGCTTTCTTT.

Many counts were recorded for this clone. The gene calls are TRBV10-3 and TRBJ2-7; perhaps TRBD2 as D (5 bases). Germline CDR1 reads ENHRY; CDR2 reads SYGVKD. CDR3 length equals 14 residues. Trimming shortened V by 0 bases and J by 2 bases, and 8 bases separated the two germline ends. For the CDR3, the DNA is TGTGCCATCAGTGAGTCGTGGGGAGCCTACGAGCAGTACTTC. It codes for CAISESWGAYEQYF.

This clone came up a few times. The chain joins TRBV7-9 to TRBJ2-3; 8 bases are shared with TRBD1. Germline CDR1 SEHNR, CDR2 FQNEAQ (reference sequence). This CDR3 is 16 amino acids long. J lost 4 bases, V lost 2 bases, and 8 bases had no gene match. CDR3 coding DNA: TGTGCCAGCAGCTTATCATCCAGGGGGCGATCAGATACGCAGTATTTT. Protein product: CASSLSSRGRSDTQYF. The variable domain in full, with the rest retrieved from reference TRBV7-9 and TRBJ2-3, is DTGVSQNPRHKITKRGQNVTFRCDPISEHNRLYWYRQTLGQGPEFLTYFQNEAQLEKSRLLSDRFSAERPKGSFSTLEIQRTEQGDSAMYLCASSLSSRGRSDTQYFGPGTRLTVL.